This TCR beta chain was documented in a study of T-cell memory formation after mild COVID-19. TCRdb reprocessed the 5' RACE reads via MiXCR and lists one record per CDR3 protein. Among 500,000 to 650,000 distinct CDR3 sequences listed, about a fifth were seen once. The sample holds a few counts of this clonotype. Its antigen is not identified. Overall study findings and caveats: Among clones peaking at day 37 in the second wave, SARS-CoV-2 specificity remained unconfirmed.

Trimming stripped 5 bases from V and 0 bases from J, with 9 bases between. The CDR3 length is 13 residues. Germline values: CDR1 SGHRS, CDR2 YFSETQ. Specimen: PBMCs or a T cell subset sorted from them (not recorded which). This TCR was sampled from an adult woman who had mild COVID-19 (a few samples of this study predate the infection). Cell type and time point are not known. The chain is built from TRBV5-1 and TRBJ2-7, with a possible D match to TRBD1 (6 bases). The CDR3 loop reads CASRPGDSYEQYF. The CDR3 DNA sequence: TGCGCCAGCAGACCAGGGGACTCCTACGAGCAGTACTTC.